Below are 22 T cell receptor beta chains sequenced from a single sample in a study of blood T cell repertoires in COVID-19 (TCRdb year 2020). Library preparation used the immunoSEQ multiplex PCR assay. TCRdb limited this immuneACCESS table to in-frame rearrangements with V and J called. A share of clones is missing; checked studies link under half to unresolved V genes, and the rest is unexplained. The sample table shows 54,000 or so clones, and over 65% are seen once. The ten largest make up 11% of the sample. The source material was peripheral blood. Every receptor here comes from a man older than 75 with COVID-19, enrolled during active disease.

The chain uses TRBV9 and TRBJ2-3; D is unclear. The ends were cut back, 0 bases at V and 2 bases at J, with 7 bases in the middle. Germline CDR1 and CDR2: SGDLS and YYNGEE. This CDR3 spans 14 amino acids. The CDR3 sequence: CASSVDGFTDTQYF. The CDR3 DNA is TGTGCCAGCAGCGTAGACGGGTTCACAGATACGCAGTATTTT.

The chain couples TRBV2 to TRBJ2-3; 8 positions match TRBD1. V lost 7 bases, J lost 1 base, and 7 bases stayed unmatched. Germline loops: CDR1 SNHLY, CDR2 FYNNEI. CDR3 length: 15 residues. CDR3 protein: CASTVDRGRTDTQYF. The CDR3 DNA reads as TGTGCCAGCACCGTCGACAGGGGCCGCACAGATACGCAGTATTTT. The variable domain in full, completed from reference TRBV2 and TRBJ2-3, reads EPEVTQTPSHQVTQMGQEVILRCVPISNHLYFYWYRQILGQKVEFLVSFYNNEISEKSEIFDDQFSVERPDGSNFTLKIRSTKLEDSAMYFCASTVDRGRTDTQYFGPGTRLTVL.

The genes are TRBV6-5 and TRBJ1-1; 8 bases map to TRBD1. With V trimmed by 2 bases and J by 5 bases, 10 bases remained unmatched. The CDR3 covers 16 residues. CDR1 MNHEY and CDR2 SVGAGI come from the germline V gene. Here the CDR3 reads CASSYTLGQEGTEAFF. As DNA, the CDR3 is TGTGCCAGCAGTTACACTTTGGGACAGGAGGGGACTGAAGCTTTCTTT.

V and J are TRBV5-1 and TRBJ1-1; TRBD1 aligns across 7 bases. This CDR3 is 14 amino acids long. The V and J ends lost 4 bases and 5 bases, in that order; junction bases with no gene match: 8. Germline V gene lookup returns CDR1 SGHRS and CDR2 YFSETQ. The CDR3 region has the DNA TGCGCCAGCAGCGCCTTTCAGGGGGATACTGAAGCTTTCTTT. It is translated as CASSAFQGDTEAFF. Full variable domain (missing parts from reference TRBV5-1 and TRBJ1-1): KAGVTQTPRYLIKTRGQQVTLSCSPISGHRSVSWYQQTPGQGLQFLFEYFSETQRNKGNFPGRFSGRQFSNSRSEMNVSTLELGDSALYLCASSAFQGDTEAFFGQGTRLTVV.

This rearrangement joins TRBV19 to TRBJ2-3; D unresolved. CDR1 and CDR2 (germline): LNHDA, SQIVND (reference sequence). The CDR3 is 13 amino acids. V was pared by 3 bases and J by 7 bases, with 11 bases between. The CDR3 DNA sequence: TGTGCCAGTAGTATCGACTGGCAGAATACGCAGTATTTT. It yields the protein CASSIDWQNTQYF.

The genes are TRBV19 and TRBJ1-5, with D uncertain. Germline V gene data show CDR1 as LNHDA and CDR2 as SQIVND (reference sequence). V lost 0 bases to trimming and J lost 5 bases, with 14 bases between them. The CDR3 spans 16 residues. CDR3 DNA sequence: TGTGCCAGTAGTATAGAAGAGGGCAGAGCCCATCAGCCCCAGCATTTT. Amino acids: CASSIEEGRAHQPQHF.

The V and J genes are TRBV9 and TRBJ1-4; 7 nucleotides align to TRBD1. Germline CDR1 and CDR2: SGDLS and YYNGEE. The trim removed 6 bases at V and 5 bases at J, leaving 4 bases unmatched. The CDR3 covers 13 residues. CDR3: CASTGTENEKLFF. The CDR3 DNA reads TGTGCCAGCACCGGGACAGAGAATGAAAAACTGTTTTTT.

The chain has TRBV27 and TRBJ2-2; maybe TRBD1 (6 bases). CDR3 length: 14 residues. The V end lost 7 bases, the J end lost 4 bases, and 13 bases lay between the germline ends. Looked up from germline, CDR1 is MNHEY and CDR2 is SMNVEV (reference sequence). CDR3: CASTRGELTGELFF. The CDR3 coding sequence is TGTGCCAGCACCAGGGGTGAGCTCACCGGGGAGCTGTTTTTT.

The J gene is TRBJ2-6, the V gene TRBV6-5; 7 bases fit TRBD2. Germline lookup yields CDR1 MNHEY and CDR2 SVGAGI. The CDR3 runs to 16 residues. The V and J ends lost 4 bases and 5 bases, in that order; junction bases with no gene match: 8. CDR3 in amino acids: CASSSLAAVRANVLTF. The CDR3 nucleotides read TGTGCCAGCAGTTCCCTAGCGGCCGTTCGGGCCAACGTCCTGACTTTC.

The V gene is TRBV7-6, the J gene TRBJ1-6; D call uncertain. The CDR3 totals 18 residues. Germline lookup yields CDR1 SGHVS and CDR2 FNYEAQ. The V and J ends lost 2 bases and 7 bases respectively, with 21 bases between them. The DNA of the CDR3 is TGTGCCAGCAGCTTAAACCCCCGTCCTATAGCGGAAAATTCACCCCTCCACTTT. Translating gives CASSLNPRPIAENSPLHF.

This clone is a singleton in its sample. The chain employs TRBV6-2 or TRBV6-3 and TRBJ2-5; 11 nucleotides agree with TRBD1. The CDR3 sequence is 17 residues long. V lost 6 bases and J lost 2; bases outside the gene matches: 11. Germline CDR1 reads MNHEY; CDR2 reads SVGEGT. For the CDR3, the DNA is TGTGCCAGCAGCCTGGGACAGGGGGAGGCGTATCAAGAGACCCAGTACTTC. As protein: CASSLGQGEAYQETQYF.

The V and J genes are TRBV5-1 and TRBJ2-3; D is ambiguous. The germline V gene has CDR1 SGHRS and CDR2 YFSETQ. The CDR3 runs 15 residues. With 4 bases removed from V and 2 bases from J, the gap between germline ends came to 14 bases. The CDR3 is CASSIAHRSTDTQYF. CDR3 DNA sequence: TGCGCCAGCAGCATTGCCCACCGGTCCACAGATACGCAGTATTTT.

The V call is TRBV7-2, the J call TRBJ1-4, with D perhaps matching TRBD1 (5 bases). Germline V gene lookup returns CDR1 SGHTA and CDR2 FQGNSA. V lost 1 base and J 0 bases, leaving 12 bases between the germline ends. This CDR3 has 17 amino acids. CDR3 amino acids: CASSLGGISSTNEKLFF. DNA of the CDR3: TGTGCCAGCAGCTTAGGGGGCATTAGCTCAACTAATGAAAAACTGTTTTTT.

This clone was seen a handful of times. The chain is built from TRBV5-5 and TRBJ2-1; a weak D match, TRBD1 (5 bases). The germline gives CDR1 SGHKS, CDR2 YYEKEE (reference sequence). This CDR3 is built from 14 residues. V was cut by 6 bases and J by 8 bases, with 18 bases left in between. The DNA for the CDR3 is TGTGCCAGCACCCGACAGACATTGGACGATGAGCAGTTCTTC. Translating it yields CASTRQTLDDEQFF.

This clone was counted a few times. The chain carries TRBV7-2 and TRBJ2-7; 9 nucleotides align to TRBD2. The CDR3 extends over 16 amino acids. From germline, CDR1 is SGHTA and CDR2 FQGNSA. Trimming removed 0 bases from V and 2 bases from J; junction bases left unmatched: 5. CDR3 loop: CASSLASAGGAYEQYV. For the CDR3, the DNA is TGTGCCAGCAGCTTAGCGAGCGCGGGAGGGGCCTACGAGCAGTACGTC.

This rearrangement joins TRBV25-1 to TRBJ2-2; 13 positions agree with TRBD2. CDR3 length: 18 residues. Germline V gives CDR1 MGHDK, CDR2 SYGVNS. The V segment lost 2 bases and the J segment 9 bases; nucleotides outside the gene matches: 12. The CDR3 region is CASSEPPGLAGAPRELFF. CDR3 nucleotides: TGTGCCAGCAGTGAACCCCCCGGACTAGCGGGAGCGCCGAGGGAGCTGTTTTTT.

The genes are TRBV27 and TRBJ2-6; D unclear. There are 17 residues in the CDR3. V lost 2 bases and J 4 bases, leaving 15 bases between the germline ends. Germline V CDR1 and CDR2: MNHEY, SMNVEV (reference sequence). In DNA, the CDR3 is TGTGCCAGCAGTTTAATGGGCGACATGGCGGGGGCCAACGTCCTGACTTTC. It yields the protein CASSLMGDMAGANVLTF.

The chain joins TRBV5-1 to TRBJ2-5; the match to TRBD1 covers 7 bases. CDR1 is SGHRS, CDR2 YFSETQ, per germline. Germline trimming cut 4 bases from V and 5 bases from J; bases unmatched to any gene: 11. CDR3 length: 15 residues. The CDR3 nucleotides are TGCGCCAGCAGCCCGGCCGGGACAGTCGGGGAGACCCAGTACTTC. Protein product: CASSPAGTVGETQYF.

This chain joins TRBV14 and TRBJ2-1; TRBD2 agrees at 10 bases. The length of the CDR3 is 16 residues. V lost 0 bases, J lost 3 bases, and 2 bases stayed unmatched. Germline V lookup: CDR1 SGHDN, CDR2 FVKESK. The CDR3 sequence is CASSQETSGYYNEQFF. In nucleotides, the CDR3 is TGTGCCAGCAGCCAAGAGACTAGCGGGTACTACAATGAGCAGTTCTTC.

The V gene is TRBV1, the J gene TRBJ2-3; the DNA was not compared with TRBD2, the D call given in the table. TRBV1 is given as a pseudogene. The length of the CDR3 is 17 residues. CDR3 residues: CTSSQDRRRGSTDTQYF. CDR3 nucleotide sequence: TGCACCAGCAGCCAAGACCGCAGGAGGGGCAGCACAGATACGCAGTATTTT.

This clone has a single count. DNA for the CDR3: TGTGCCACCAGTGACCCTCCGGGACAGGGTAACTATGGCTACACCTTC. Its translation is CATSDPPGQGNYGYTF. The gene calls are TRBV24-1 and TRBJ1-2; TRBD1 aligns across 9 bases. The CDR3 has 16 residues. Germline values: CDR1 KGHDR, CDR2 SFDVKD. V was pared by 4 bases and J by 1 base, with 6 bases of the junction left unmatched.

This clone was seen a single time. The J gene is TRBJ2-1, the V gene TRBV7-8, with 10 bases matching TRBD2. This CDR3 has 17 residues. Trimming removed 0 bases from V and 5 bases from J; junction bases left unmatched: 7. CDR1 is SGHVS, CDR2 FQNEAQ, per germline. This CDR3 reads CASSLASGGWVDNEQFF. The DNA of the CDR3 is TGTGCCAGCAGCTTAGCTAGCGGGGGGTGGGTCGACAATGAGCAGTTCTTC. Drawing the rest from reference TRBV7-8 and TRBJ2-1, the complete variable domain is GAGVSQSPRYKVAKRGQDVALRCDPISGHVSLFWYQQALGQGPEFLTYFQNEAQLDKSGLPSDRFFAERPEGSVSTLKIQRTQQEDSAVYLCASSLASGGWVDNEQFFGPGTRLTVL.